This is a list of T cell receptor beta chains from one sample in a study of T cells after yellow fever vaccination. Via MiXCR, TCRdb re-called the 5' RACE reads, giving one row per CDR3 protein. Here the sample spans 300,000 or so distinct CDR3 sequences, 3% to 4.5% being singletons. The specimen comprised PBMCs, sampled 5 days after the yellow fever booster vaccination. All receptors derive from a man younger than 35 who received the YFV17D yellow fever vaccine. Both conserved end residues are part of each CDR3. The D gene is left open where the match is weak. The listing skips clone size in some rows; elsewhere it reads once, few, many or a size class.

V gene	J gene	D gene	CDR3 length	clone size	CDR3 DNA	CDR3 protein
TRBV7-9	TRBJ2-4	-	11	few	TGTGCCAGCAGCTTGCTAAACATTCAGTACTTC	CASSLLNIQYF
TRBV7-2	TRBJ2-1	-	15	few	TGTGCCAGCAGCTTGGTCGACGAAGGGCCCTTTGAGCAGTTCTTC	CASSLVDEGPFEQFF
TRBV9	TRBJ1-3	TRBD1	15	few	TGTGCCAGCAGCCCCCGGACAGGGGAGGACAACACCATATATTTT	CASSPRTGEDNTIYF
TRBV4-1	TRBJ1-1	-	15	-	TGCGCCAGCAGCCAAGATGCAGGGTGGGACACTGAAGCTTTCTTT	CASSQDAGWDTEAFF
TRBV20-1	TRBJ1-2	-	16	few	TGCAGTGCTAGAGATCTGGCAGGGGAAGCTAACTATGGCTACACCTTC	CSARDLAGEANYGYTF
TRBV4-3	TRBJ2-3	TRBD2	17	few	TGCGCCAGCAGCCAAGAGTTCGGTAGCGGGGTTGCAGATACGCAGTATTTT	CASSQEFGSGVADTQYF
TRBV5-1	TRBJ1-3	-	13	many	TGCGCCAGCACCGCGGGCCTCGGAAACACCATATATTTT	CASTAGLGNTIYF
TRBV5-1	TRBJ2-3	-	14	-	TGCGCCAGCAGCCCCGGGGAGACCACAGATACGCAGTATTTT	CASSPGETTDTQYF
TRBV18	TRBJ2-7	-	14	many	TGTGCCAGCTCACCAGGGGACCTAAGAGACGAGCAGTACTTC	CASSPGDLRDEQYF
TRBV3-1	TRBJ1-2	TRBD1	14	-	TGTGCCAGCAGCCAATTGACAGGGAACTATGGCTACACCTTC	CASSQLTGNYGYTF
TRBV6-5	TRBJ2-2	-	13	few	TGTGCGAAGTCCTGGACCAACACCGGGGAGCTGTTTTTT	CAKSWTNTGELFF
TRBV29-1	TRBJ1-2	-	14	few	TGCAGCGTTGATCGGGGCGGCCTGGGCTATGGCTACACCTTC	CSVDRGGLGYGYTF
TRBV5-1	TRBJ2-5	-	15	-	TGCGCCAGCAGCTTGGCCCGGGATGGCCAAGAGACCCAGTACTTC	CASSLARDGQETQYF
TRBV6-4	TRBJ2-2	-	13	many	TGTGCCAGCAGTGACTCAGAGGTCGGGGAGCTGTTTTTT	CASSDSEVGELFF
TRBV20-1	TRBJ2-4	TRBD2	13	many	TGCAGTGCAATGGGGGGGGCCAAAAACATTCAGTACTTC	CSAMGGAKNIQYF
TRBV5-1	TRBJ1-1	-	15	few	TGCGCCAGCAGCCTCAAAGAGGGGGGGCACACTGAAGCTTTCTTT	CASSLKEGGHTEAFF
TRBV12-3/TRBV12-4	TRBJ1-6	TRBD1	14	many	TGTGCCAGCAGTTTAGGAGGGGGCGATTCACCCCTCCACTTT	CASSLGGGDSPLHF
TRBV7-2	TRBJ2-7	-	17	few	TGTGCCAGCAGCTTAGGCCGCGTGGGGGTAGTGAGGAACGAGCAGTACTTC	CASSLGRVGVVRNEQYF
TRBV5-1	TRBJ2-7	-	15	-	TGCGCCAGCAACACCTTTGGGGGGTCCTCCTACGAGCAGTACTTC	CASNTFGGSSYEQYF
TRBV12-3/TRBV12-4	TRBJ2-5	-	12	-	TGTGCCAGCAGTTCGACACGGCGGACCCAGTACTTC	CASSSTRRTQYF
TRBV4-3	TRBJ2-1	-	15	few	TGCGCCAGCAGCCAAGAGTGGAGCTCCTACAATGAGCAGTTCTTC	CASSQEWSSYNEQFF
TRBV7-2	TRBJ2-3	TRBD2	16	many	TGTGCCAGCAGCACGGGACTAGCGGCTAGCACAGATACGCAGTATTTT	CASSTGLAASTDTQYF
TRBV5-1	TRBJ2-7	TRBD1	14	many	TGCGCCAGCAGAGTCCTGGGACAGCCGGACGAGCAGTACTTC	CASRVLGQPDEQYF
TRBV7-2	TRBJ2-3	TRBD2	16	few	TGTGCCAGCAGCTTAGCTCCAGCGGGGGGGTCAGATACGCAGTATTTT	CASSLAPAGGSDTQYF
TRBV12-3/TRBV12-4	TRBJ1-2	TRBD1	14	many	TGTGCCAGCAGATCACAGGGGGCACAATATGGCTACACCTTC	CASRSQGAQYGYTF
TRBV2	TRBJ1-3	-	13	many	TGTGCCAGCAGCAGACAGTCTGGAAACACCATATATTTT	CASSRQSGNTIYF
TRBV6-5	TRBJ1-4	-	14	-	TGTGCCACAAGAAGGGCCTCCGGTAATGAAAAACTGTTTTTT	CATRRASGNEKLFF
TRBV4-3	TRBJ2-5	-	19	-	TGCGCCAGCAGCCGGGGCAAGAAGTCGGACCCCGCGTGGAAAGAGACCCAGTACTTC	CASSRGKKSDPAWKETQYF
TRBV6-4	TRBJ2-3	TRBD1	15	-	TGTGCCAGCAGTGTTGGGACAGCAATCACAGATACGCAGTATTTT	CASSVGTAITDTQYF
TRBV4-3	TRBJ1-2	-	15	-	TGCGCCAGCAGCCAAGATTTCAGGGACAACTATGGCTACACCTTC	CASSQDFRDNYGYTF
TRBV21-1	TRBJ2-3	-	13	-	TGTGCCAGCAGCAAAAGGGCCACAGATACGCAGTATTTT	CASSKRATDTQYF
TRBV5-6	TRBJ1-1	-	12	many	TGTGCCAGCAGCTGGTTAGGCACTGAAGCTTTCTTT	CASSWLGTEAFF
TRBV10-1	TRBJ1-1	-	14	many	TGCGCCAGCAGCCCGGGGGGCGGGAACACTGAAGCTTTCTTT	CASSPGGGNTEAFF
TRBV14	TRBJ2-3	TRBD1	16	few	TGTGCCAGCAGCCAAGGACAGGGGTTGGGCACAGATACGCAGTATTTT	CASSQGQGLGTDTQYF
TRBV20-1	TRBJ2-5	-	13	-	TGCAGTGCTACCCACGGGGGCCAAGAGACCCAGTACTTC	CSATHGGQETQYF
TRBV10-2	TRBJ2-5	-	12	-	TGCGCCAGCAGTGGCTCCCAAGAGACCCAGTACTTC	CASSGSQETQYF
TRBV7-2	TRBJ2-6	-	16	many	TGTGCCAGCCGCCAAAAAAGGGGAAGTGGGGCCAACGTCCTGACTTTC	CASRQKRGSGANVLTF
TRBV5-1	TRBJ2-2	TRBD2	17	-	TGCGCCAGCAGCGGAAATAGCGGGGGGTACTTCGCCGGGGAGCTGTTTTTT	CASSGNSGGYFAGELFF
TRBV5-4	TRBJ2-3	-	15	-	TGTGCCAGCAGCTTGGTGGACAGCAACACAGATACGCAGTATTTT	CASSLVDSNTDTQYF
TRBV12-3/TRBV12-4	TRBJ2-2	TRBD1	16	few	TGTGCCAGCACCGCCGACAGGGGGCACGAGACCGGGGAGCTGTTTTTT	CASTADRGHETGELFF